This entry describes one T cell receptor beta chain. Its recognized antigen is unknown. One end of the junction is discordant with germline, which a read error may explain. All donors were healthy Caucasians. The twin cohort consisted of three pairs of female monozygotic twins, all aged about 18 to 29 years. The RNA used for TCR libraries was isolated from peripheral blood mononuclear cells. This sample stems from a study of identical twins (dated by TCRdb to the mid-2010s). Describing the broader study: The study deep-sequenced TCR alpha and beta repertoires from monozygotic twins, unrelated adults of various ages and cord blood to test whether fetal clonotypes persist. Replicate twin experiments were performed at different times using different library preparation protocols to rule out contamination.

The CDR3 numbers 14 residues from cysteine through phenylalanine. The CDR3 DNA has 42 bases and is translated from base 1. The CDR1 and CDR2 encoded by the germline V gene are SGHRS and YFSETQ. Libraries were prepared through 5' RACE. Sequencing relied on an Illumina HiSeq 2000. A universal primer binding site was introduced by template switching, and a unique molecular identifier was present in the final cDNA, enabling accurate counting of TCR cDNA molecules. First-strand cDNA for TCR alpha and beta chains was synthesized from specific primers in the conserved constant-segment region. To control for contamination, every cDNA library carried two barcodes: a SMART-Mk sample barcode plus Illumina barcodes. Two successive PCR steps introduced TruSeq adapter sequences along with Illumina sample barcodes. TCR alpha and beta cDNA libraries were sequenced on the Illumina HiSeq platform with custom primers. On the authors' methods: MiGEC processed the raw reads to extract unique molecular identifiers, while MiXCR was used to determine the CDR3 positions. For each individual, recombination models were inferred using an EM algorithm with the repgenHMM and IGoR tools. Shared clonotypes were analyzed with the tcR package in R, and sharing was normalized by the product of cloneset sizes. Out-of-frame nonproductive sequences were analyzed to study raw recombination free of thymic and clonal selection effects. The public reads were run again by TCRdb, first through fastp at Q25 and then through MiXCR, and only productive beta chains were kept. Identical CDR3 proteins give one entry, which carries the most common genes and DNA. The authors' filters were not applied to this entry. A total of about 720,000 distinct CDR3 sequences appear in this sample, less than 10% of them only once. The top ten clonotypes cover roughly 0.9% of the sample.

Summary of the overall study and its limitations: In monozygotic twins, out-of-frame TCR alpha sharing was systematically underestimated by recombination models, although the models agreed with sharing between unrelated individuals. Compared with coincidental sharing between unrelated individuals, an excess of low generation-probability sequences was observed among out-of-frame TCR alpha sequences shared between twins. In beta out-of-frame sequences, excess twin sharing was weaker, because having fewer shared sequences lowered the signal-to-noise ratio. Invariant T cells such as MAIT and iNKT could partly confound zero-insertion analyses, though diverse VJ usage argued against this for most clonotypes. Because the same donors could not be followed over many years, the conclusions relied on cross-sectional statistical analysis. Abundant cord blood beta clonotypes carried fewer insertions; young adult naive repertoires showed a weaker similar trend, while memory repertoires showed none.

The same sample was also used in a study of yellow fever vaccine responses in identical twins. Taken from the second paper: The T cell response to vaccination in identical twins was reported by the authors to appear partly convergent and partly personalized. In identical twins, the study followed T cell clones that responded to the vaccine with precision.

This TCR was sampled from a woman aged 18-29 years in good health. The sequenced material came from PBMCs. Recombination joined TRBV5-1 with TRBJ2-1; the best D guess is TRBD1, with 5 bases matching. DNA sequence: TGCGCCGGCAGCTTGGTAGGGGATCCCTATGAGCAGTTCTTC. Its protein reads: CAGSLVGDPYEQFF.